Following are 3 T cell receptor beta chains from one sample sequenced in a study of cytomegalovirus exposure and HLA in healthy donors. The PCR used 60 Vbeta and 13 Jbeta primers. Clones were sequenced by immunoSEQ multiplex PCR, and TCRdb holds only the in-frame ones, with some missing. The data show under 140,000 clones, over 60% seen once. Sequencing was done on a sample of PBMCs. The receptors originated from a woman aged 55-69 years in good health and CMV-seropositive.

This chain connects TRBV29-1 to TRBJ2-2, with D maybe TRBD1 (5 bases). CDR1 is SQVTM and CDR2 is ANQGSEA in the germline V gene. Trimming shortened V by 2 bases and J by 2 bases, and 12 bases separated the two germline ends. The CDR3 spans 15 residues. The DNA for the CDR3 is TGCAGCGTTGAACTTGACAGAGCAAACACCGGGGAGCTGTTTTTT. Its translation: CSVELDRANTGELFF.

CDR3 nucleotide sequence: TGCGCCAGCAGTGCCACAGGGAGAGAGACCCAGTACTTC. This codes for CASSATGRETQYF. The genes are TRBV10-2 and TRBJ2-5; D possibly corresponds to TRBD1 (6 bases). The V end lost 4 bases, the J end lost 4 bases, and 10 bases lay between the germline ends. The V gene's germline CDR1 is WSHSY and CDR2 SAAADI. The CDR3 loop spans 13 amino acids.

The chain couples TRBV7-3 to TRBJ2-3, with 13 bases fitting TRBD2. Per the germline V gene, CDR1 is SGHTA and CDR2 is FQGTGA. The CDR3 is 16 residues long. With V trimmed by 5 bases and J by 4 bases, 6 bases remained unmatched. The CDR3 sequence is CASSRLGLAGADTQYF. In DNA, the CDR3 is TGTGCCAGCAGCCGCCTCGGACTAGCGGGAGCAGATACGCAGTATTTT.